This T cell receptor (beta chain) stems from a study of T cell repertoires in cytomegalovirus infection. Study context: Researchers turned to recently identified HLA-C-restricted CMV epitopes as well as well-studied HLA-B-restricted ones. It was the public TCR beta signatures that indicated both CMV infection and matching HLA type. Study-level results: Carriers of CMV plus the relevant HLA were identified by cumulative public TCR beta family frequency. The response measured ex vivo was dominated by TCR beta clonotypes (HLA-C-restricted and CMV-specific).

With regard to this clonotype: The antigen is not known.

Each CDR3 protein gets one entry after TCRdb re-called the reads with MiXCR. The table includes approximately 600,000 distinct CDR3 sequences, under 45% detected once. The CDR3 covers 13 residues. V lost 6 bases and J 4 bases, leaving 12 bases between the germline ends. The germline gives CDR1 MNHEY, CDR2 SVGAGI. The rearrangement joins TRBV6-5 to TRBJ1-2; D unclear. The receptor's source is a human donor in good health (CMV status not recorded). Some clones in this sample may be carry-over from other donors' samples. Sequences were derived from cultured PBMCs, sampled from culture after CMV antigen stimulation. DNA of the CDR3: TGTGCCAGCAGGTTTGCTACCTCCTATGGCTACACCTTC. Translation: CASRFATSYGYTF.